The rows below give T cell receptor beta chains drawn from one sample of a study of beta chain features in type 1 diabetes. Sequencing was performed with immunoSEQ multiplex PCR; in TCRdb, only in-frame clones are kept and a portion is missing. Of about 340,000 clones in the sample, around 9.3% were seen once. Sequenced: central memory CD4+ T cells from blood. The receptors originated from a man between 25 and 39 years old with type 1 diabetes. CDR3s include the opening cysteine and the closing phenylalanine or tryptophan. Each record gives: J gene, V gene, CDR3 protein.

j_gene: TRBJ2-7
v_gene: TRBV30
CDR3aa: CAWKASGTYEQYF

j_gene: TRBJ2-1
v_gene: TRBV7-2
CDR3aa: CASSLRLAYNEQFF

j_gene: TRBJ2-5
v_gene: TRBV7-2
CDR3aa: CASRDSQETQYF

j_gene: TRBJ2-3
v_gene: TRBV7-2
CDR3aa: CASSSSGRGDTQYF

j_gene: TRBJ2-1
v_gene: TRBV7-2
CDR3aa: CASAGTSYNEQFF

j_gene: TRBJ2-2
v_gene: TRBV4-3
CDR3aa: CASSQEFQGTGELFF

j_gene: TRBJ1-1
v_gene: TRBV11-2
CDR3aa: CASSFMSGRPTEAFF

j_gene: TRBJ2-5
v_gene: TRBV6-1
CDR3aa: CASTRTSGVKETQYF

j_gene: TRBJ2-3
v_gene: TRBV13
CDR3aa: CASKEGANTDTQYF

j_gene: TRBJ2-3
v_gene: TRBV11-2
CDR3aa: CASSLFGDSTDTQYF

j_gene: TRBJ1-2
v_gene: TRBV7-2
CDR3aa: CASSLSGKANYGYTF

j_gene: TRBJ2-3
v_gene: TRBV4-3
CDR3aa: CASSHVSGGADTQYF

j_gene: TRBJ2-3
v_gene: TRBV18
CDR3aa: CASSPLPDLPDTQYF

j_gene: TRBJ1-2
v_gene: TRBV27
CDR3aa: CASSFLGAYGYTF

j_gene: TRBJ1-2
v_gene: TRBV28
CDR3aa: CASSSGFNYGYTF

j_gene: TRBJ2-7
v_gene: TRBV18
CDR3aa: CASSPPLTRVFYEQYF

j_gene: TRBJ1-2
v_gene: TRBV4-1
CDR3aa: CASSRMLDFANYGYTF

j_gene: TRBJ1-4
v_gene: TRBV6-5
CDR3aa: CASRATGESEKLFF

j_gene: TRBJ1-6
v_gene: TRBV5-6
CDR3aa: CASSAGDRDNSPLHF

j_gene: TRBJ2-7
v_gene: TRBV11-2
CDR3aa: CASTIGRLNHEQYF

j_gene: TRBJ1-1
v_gene: TRBV28
CDR3aa: CASSPRQGSRTEAFF

j_gene: TRBJ1-1
v_gene: TRBV29-1
CDR3aa: CSASAPDTEAFF

j_gene: TRBJ1-3
v_gene: TRBV5-1
CDR3aa: CASSLEGAGSSGNTIYF

j_gene: TRBJ2-3
v_gene: TRBV18
CDR3aa: CASSPTRESTDTQYF

j_gene: TRBJ2-1
v_gene: TRBV2
CDR3aa: CASRTGPNEQFF

j_gene: TRBJ1-4
v_gene: TRBV7-9
CDR3aa: CASSAARGHEKLFF

j_gene: TRBJ2-3
v_gene: TRBV19
CDR3aa: CASSQGSSTDTQYF

j_gene: TRBJ2-5
v_gene: TRBV6-5
CDR3aa: CASSAGTGGLGTQYF